These 5 T cell receptor beta chains originate from one sample sequenced in a study of vaccination and CD4 T cells after COVID-19. Once obtained from cultured CD4+ T cells, the DNA was sequenced using the Oncomine TCR Beta short-read assay. Using its own MiXCR run on the PCR reads, TCRdb lists one record per CDR3 protein. This sample yields approximately 23,000 distinct CDR3 sequences, of which 50% to 65% are seen a single time; roughly 28% belongs to the top ten. Treatment denoted: 10-day PBMC culture with coronavirus spike peptide pools or control peptides (ViraFEST assay). These receptors are not linked to any known antigen. The sample consisted of CD4+ T cells from blood, cultured in vitro, taken before SARS-CoV-2 vaccination. All receptors come from a human donor who received a COVID-19 vaccine.

V and J are TRBV19 and TRBJ2-3; TRBD2 matches at 13 bases. Germline loops: CDR1 LNHDA, CDR2 SQIVND (reference sequence). J gave up 5 bases and V 3 bases, and 2 bases lay outside the gene matches. The CDR3 is made up of 15 amino acids. CDR3 residues: CASSIGLAGEDTQYF. The CDR3 DNA is TGTGCCAGTAGTATCGGACTAGCGGGGGAAGATACGCAGTATTTT.

The chain uses TRBV30 and TRBJ1-5; 11 positions agree with TRBD1. V was clipped by 1 base and J by 2 bases; unmatched bases: 10. The germline CDR1 and CDR2 sequences are GTSNPN and SVGIG (reference sequence). This CDR3 spans 18 amino acids. The CDR3 is CAWSAGTGGYVGNQPQHF. The CDR3 bases are TGTGCCTGGAGTGCCGGGACAGGGGGTTATGTTGGCAATCAGCCCCAGCATTTT.

V usage is TRBV2 and J usage is TRBJ1-2, with D tentatively TRBD1 (5 bases). Germline lookup yields CDR1 SNHLY and CDR2 FYNNEI. This CDR3 region has 16 residues. Trimming took 5 bases from V and 2 from J, leaving 18 bases between them. The CDR3 is CASSPQRAGYNYGYTF. As DNA, the CDR3 is TGTGCCAGCAGTCCGCAAAGGGCAGGGTACAACTATGGCTACACCTTC.

This clonotype was seen more than once but under ten times. The CDR3 DNA sequence: TGTGCCACCAGTGTTGGGGCACGGGAGACCCAGTACTTC. Protein product: CATSVGARETQYF. V usage is TRBV24-1 and J usage is TRBJ2-5; D is possibly TRBD1 (5 bases). V was pared by 5 bases and J by 5 bases, with 11 bases between. Germline lookup yields CDR1 KGHDR and CDR2 SFDVKD. There are 13 residues in the CDR3.

This clonotype was observed a handful of times. The CDR3 nucleotides are TGTGCCAGCACACTCCGAGGACTAGCGGCCACAGATACGCAGTATTTT. It codes for CASTLRGLAATDTQYF. This chain joins TRBV12-3 or TRBV12-4 and TRBJ2-3; TRBD2 aligns across 10 bases. The CDR3 spans 16 residues. J was trimmed by 2 bases and V by 7 bases; bases with no gene match: 9.